Many counts were recorded for the clone carrying this TCR beta chain. CDR3 length equals 12 residues. Germline values: CDR1 GTSNPN, CDR2 SVGIG (reference sequence). Trimming removed 2 bases at V and 7 bases at J, with 12 bases between. This sample is drawn from a study of Graves' ophthalmopathy and Graves' hyperthyroidism. About 10 ml of fresh blood yielded the PBMCs by density gradient. Amplification of TCR beta CDR3 regions used RNA transcripts. Amplification began with first-round RT-PCR using HTBI primers, then second-round multiplex PCR was performed. Using its own MiXCR run on the multiplex PCR reads, TCRdb lists one record per CDR3 protein. The table includes under 350,000 distinct CDR3 sequences, 17% detected once.

The gene calls are TRBV30 and TRBJ2-7; D might be TRBD2 (6 bases). The sequenced sample consisted of peripheral blood. This receptor was obtained from an adult man with Graves' ophthalmopathy. CDR3 bases: TGTGCCTGGAGTTGGCAGGCGGGGGAGCAGTACTTC. Protein: CAWSWQAGEQYF. Filled out from reference TRBV30 and TRBJ2-7, the complete variable domain reads SQTIHQWPATLVQPVGSPLSLECTVEGTSNPNLYWYRQAAGRGLQLLFYSVGIGQISSEVPQNLSASRPQDRQFILSSKKLLLSDSGFYLCAWSWQAGEQYFGPGTRLTVT.